The 13 T cell receptor beta chains presented below share a single source sample, sequenced in a study of CD4 T cell repertoires in COVID-19. The memory T cells were sequenced right after ex vivo isolation, without culture. Libraries were prepared by immunoSEQ multiplex PCR; TCRdb keeps only in-frame clonotypes and omits some of them. The sample comprises around 22,000 clones, 87% of which are singletons, and 0.58% rests with the top ten. The sequences come from central memory CD4+ T cells from blood, collected before the COVID-19 pandemic. These receptors were taken from a human donor who had COVID-19.

This clone was recorded once. The chain uses TRBV14 and TRBJ2-7, with a tentative D call TRBD1 (6 bases). The CDR3 length is 12 residues. V was clipped by 4 bases and J by 6 bases, with 10 bases between them. Germline CDR1 is SGHDN and CDR2 is FVKESK. CDR3 amino acids: CASSLQGGEQYF. CDR3 DNA: TGTGCCAGCAGCCTACAGGGCGGCGAGCAGTACTTC.

The chain carries TRBV4-1 and TRBJ2-2; 7 bases line up with TRBD2. Unmatched junction bases numbered 11, after V lost 0 bases and J lost 4 bases. CDR3 length: 18 residues. The germline V gene encodes CDR1 MGHRA and CDR2 YSYEKL. This chain's CDR3 is CASSQDRNREVGTGELFF. The CDR3 bases are TGCGCCAGCAGCCAAGATCGAAACCGGGAGGTTGGCACCGGGGAGCTGTTTTTT.

The CDR3 reads CASSTPGLAGTQTQYF. CDR3 coding DNA: TGTGCCAGCAGCACCCCGGGACTAGCGGGAACACAGACCCAGTACTTC. The rearrangement uses TRBV7-9 and TRBJ2-5, with TRBD2 identical over 13 bases. The CDR3 totals 16 residues. Germline V lookup: CDR1 SEHNR, CDR2 FQNEAQ (reference sequence). V dropped 5 bases and J dropped 6; count of bases not matched to a gene: 9. Filled out from reference TRBV7-9 and TRBJ2-5, the complete variable domain reads DTGVSQNPRHKITKRGQNVTFRCDPISEHNRLYWYRQTLGQGPEFLTYFQNEAQLEKSRLLSDRFSAERPKGSFSTLEIQRTEQGDSAMYLCASSTPGLAGTQTQYFGPGTRLLVL.

The chain uses TRBV25-1 and TRBJ1-1; D gene unclear. V was cut by 4 bases and J by 0 bases, with 9 bases left in between. Germline CDR1 reads MGHDK; CDR2 reads SYGVNS. The CDR3 runs 14 residues. The CDR3 protein is CASSGVIMNTEAFF. The CDR3, as DNA: TGTGCCAGCAGTGGTGTAATTATGAACACTGAAGCTTTCTTT.

This clone was picked up one time. The CDR3 loop is CASVTEHRAGDEQYF. DNA of the CDR3: TGTGCCAGCGTCACCGAGCACAGGGCGGGAGACGAGCAGTACTTC. This chain joins TRBV6-6 and TRBJ2-7; D possibly corresponds to TRBD2 (7 bases). This CDR3 is 15 amino acids long. V lost 8 bases to trimming and J lost 5 bases, with 22 bases between them. The V gene's germline CDR1 is MNHNY and CDR2 SVGAGI (reference sequence).

This clone was counted once. V usage is TRBV6-5 and J usage is TRBJ1-2; 9 nucleotides match TRBD1. With 6 bases clipped from V and 6 bases from J, the junction kept 8 bases outside the gene matches. In germline, CDR1 is MNHEY, CDR2 SVGAGI. This CDR3 comprises 14 residues. Written as DNA, the CDR3 is TGTGCCAGCAGGAGGACAGGGGCTGAGAATGGCTACACCTTC. This translates into CASRRTGAENGYTF.

The chain is built from TRBV30 and TRBJ2-1, with D possibly TRBD2 on 7 matching bases. This CDR3 has 15 amino acids. Looked up from germline, CDR1 is GTSNPN and CDR2 is SVGIG (reference sequence). Trimming removed 1 base from V and 2 bases from J, with 12 bases in between. The CDR3 here is CAWSAPGGAYNEQFF. CDR3 bases: TGTGCCTGGAGTGCTCCGGGGGGCGCCTACAATGAGCAGTTCTTC.

CDR3 sequence: CASTGWQAYEQYF. For the CDR3, the DNA is TGTGCCAGCACGGGGTGGCAAGCCTACGAGCAGTACTTC. The rearrangement joins TRBV2 to TRBJ2-5, with D maybe TRBD2 (5 bases). The J call could be wrong; TRBJ2-7 is a better fit for the DNA end. The CDR3 has 13 amino acids. In germline, CDR1 is SNHLY, CDR2 FYNNEI.

The rearrangement links TRBV27 to TRBJ1-2; 9 nucleotides line up with TRBD1. The CDR3 loop spans 13 amino acids. Germline V gene data show CDR1 as MNHEY and CDR2 as SMNVEV (reference sequence). V shed 3 bases and J 8 bases; nucleotides not matched to a gene: 4. CDR3 in amino acids: CASSLATGGGYTF. Here the CDR3 DNA reads TGTGCCAGCAGTTTGGCGACAGGGGGGGGCTACACCTTC.

J is TRBJ1-1 and V is TRBV25-1; D unclear. Trimming cost V 4 bases and J 3 bases, with 6 bases left between them. Germline lookup yields CDR1 MGHDK and CDR2 SYGVNS. CDR3 length equals 12 residues. CDR3 region: CASSARDTEAFF. CDR3 sequence (DNA): TGTGCCAGCAGTGCGAGGGACACTGAAGCTTTCTTT.

The J gene is TRBJ2-3, the V gene TRBV5-1, with D perhaps matching TRBD2 (5 bases). V lost 3 bases and J lost 6, with 14 bases in between. The CDR3 totals 14 residues. The V gene's germline CDR1 is SGHRS and CDR2 YFSETQ. CDR3 bases: TGCGCCAGCAGCTCGAGCCCGGGCGGGGATACGCAGTATTTT. Protein: CASSSSPGGDTQYF.

The chain recombines TRBV10-3 with TRBJ1-1; the match to TRBD1 covers 7 bases. The V and J ends lost 6 bases and 1 base, in that order; junction bases with no gene match: 5. Germline CDR1 is ENHRY and CDR2 is SYGVKD. The CDR3 runs 14 residues. CDR3 in amino acids: CAISTGQRNTEAFF. The DNA for the CDR3 is TGTGCCATCAGCACGGGACAGAGGAACACTGAAGCTTTCTTT.

With regard to this clone: Other DNA sequences in this specimen translate into the identical CDR3. The V call is TRBV19, the J call TRBJ1-1; D is undetermined. There are 11 residues in the CDR3. Per germline, CDR1 LNHDA and CDR2 SQIVND (reference sequence). V was shortened by 5 bases and J by 3 bases, with 4 bases between the two germline ends. In nucleotides, the CDR3 is TGTGCCAGTAGTCTTGACACTGAAGCTTTCTTT. Encoded protein: CASSLDTEAFF.